This note documents a single T cell receptor (beta chain) sequence. Its target is not known. The entry originates in a study of cytomegalovirus exposure and HLA in healthy donors. Study outcomes and limitations: A later analysis reported that several of the most significant clusters appeared to be linked to common viral pathogens, among them Epstein-Barr virus.

PCR was performed using 60 Vbeta and 13 Jbeta primers. Profiled with immunoSEQ multiplex PCR; TCRdb holds only in-frame clones, not every one. The repertoire holds hundreds of thousands of clones, 75% to 85% seen once, with about 1.4% in the top ten. This CDR3 comprises 18 residues. Germline-derived CDR1 and CDR2 are LGHNA and YSLEER. After removal of 4 bases from V and 0 bases from J, the junction contained 7 bases not matched to a gene. These donors counted as nominally healthy when sampled, but unrecorded immune exposures were likely. The V gene is TRBV4-3, the J gene TRBJ2-6, with 9 bases matching TRBD1. This sequence was found in a girl between 5 and 17 years old in good health and CMV-seronegative. The sequenced material came from PBMCs. CDR3 DNA sequence: TGCGCCAGCAGCCGGAGACAGGGGGGAGCCTCTGGGGCCAACGTCCTGACTTTC. Protein sequence: CASSRRQGGASGANVLTF.